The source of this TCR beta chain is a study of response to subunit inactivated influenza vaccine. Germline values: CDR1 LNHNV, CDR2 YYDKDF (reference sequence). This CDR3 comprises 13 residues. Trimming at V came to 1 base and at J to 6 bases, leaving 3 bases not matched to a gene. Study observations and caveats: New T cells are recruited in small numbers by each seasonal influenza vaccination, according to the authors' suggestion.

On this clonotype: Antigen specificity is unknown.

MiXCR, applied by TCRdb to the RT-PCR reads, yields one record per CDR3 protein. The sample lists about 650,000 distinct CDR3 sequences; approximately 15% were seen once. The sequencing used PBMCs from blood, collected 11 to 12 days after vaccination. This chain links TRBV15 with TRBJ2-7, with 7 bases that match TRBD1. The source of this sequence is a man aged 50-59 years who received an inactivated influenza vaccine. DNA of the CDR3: TGTGCCACCAGCAGAGGACAGGGAATCGAGCAGTACTTC. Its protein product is CATSRGQGIEQYF.